The 22 T cell receptor beta chains below all came from one sample that was sequenced in a study of T cell clonality in common variable immunodeficiency. Generated by immunoSEQ multiplex PCR, the TCRdb table keeps only in-frame clones and is missing some. Listed for the sample are roughly 70,000 clones, none seen a single time. The sequenced sample consisted of peripheral blood mononuclear cells. The origin of the receptors is a person aged 18-70 years in good health.

At least ten counts were recorded for this clone. Sequencing ends 3 residues short of the CDR3 end; the germline J gene provides the rest. The rearrangement joins TRBV15 to TRBJ1-2; TRBD1 aligns across 12 bases. This CDR3 is built from 14 residues. In germline, CDR1 is LNHNV, CDR2 YYDKDF (reference sequence). J gave up 4 bases and V 3 bases, and 0 bases lay outside the gene matches. CDR3 amino acids: CATSRGQGAYGYTF. The covered CDR3 bases are TGTGCCACCAGCAGGGGACAGGGGGCCTATGGC.

This clone was found many times. Coverage ceases 3 residues before the CDR3 finishes, and the germline J gene fills in the end. The V gene is TRBV5-1, the J gene TRBJ2-1; D gene uncertain. The CDR3 consists of 12 residues. V lost 6 bases and J 5 bases, leaving 9 bases between the germline ends. Germline values: CDR1 SGHRS, CDR2 YFSETQ. This CDR3 is CASTNLDNEQFF. CDR3 DNA (partial): TGCGCCAGCACCAACCTAGACAATGAG.

This clone was seen repeatedly, ten times or more. The missing CDR3 end, 3 residues past where the read stops, is filled in from the germline J gene. The chain links TRBV2 to TRBJ2-7, with a tentative D call TRBD1 (6 bases). There are 13 residues in the CDR3. Trimming took 7 bases from V and 3 from J, leaving 13 bases between them. The germline V gene encodes CDR1 SNHLY and CDR2 FYNNEI. CDR3 region: CASTQGLDYEQYF. The part of the CDR3 DNA that was read is TGTGCCAGCACCCAGGGGCTAGACTACGAG.

This clone came up many times. Read data end 3 residues before the CDR3 end; the end is taken from the germline J gene. J is TRBJ2-2 and V is TRBV19; no definite D call. This CDR3 is 14 amino acids long. The germline V gene has CDR1 LNHDA and CDR2 SQIVND (reference sequence). With 6 bases removed from V and 1 base from J, the gap between germline ends came to 9 bases. The CDR3 loop reads CASRGQENTGELFF. The sequenced CDR3 bases are TGTGCCAGTAGGGGTCAGGAGAACACCGGGGAG.

This clone was found many times. The CDR3 is cut off 3 residues early in the read; its end comes from the germline J gene. V and J are TRBV28 and TRBJ2-6; tentative D call: TRBD1 (6 bases). Trimming took 6 bases from V and 0 from J, leaving 15 bases between them. The CDR3 runs to 17 residues. CDR1 and CDR2 from the germline V gene are MDHEN and SYDVKM. CDR3 DNA, as far as it was read: TGTGCCAGCAGGGGGACACGTACTACCTCTGGGGCCAACGTC. This gives the protein CASRGTRTTSGANV. The whole CDR3 sequence reads CASRGTRTTSGANVLTF. Full variable domain (remainder filled in from reference TRBV28 and TRBJ2-6): DVKVTQSSRYLVKRTGEKVFLECVQDMDHENMFWYRQDPGLGLRLIYFSYDVKMKEKGDIPEGYSVSREKKERFSLILESASTNQTSMYLCASRGTRTTSGANVLTFGAGSRLTVL.

This clone was found many times. The read falls 3 residues short of the CDR3 end, and the missing part is taken from the germline J gene. The gene calls are TRBV9 and TRBJ2-1; no clear D. The CDR3 loop spans 13 amino acids. The ends were cut back, 0 bases at V and 6 bases at J, with 7 bases in the middle. The germline V gene encodes CDR1 SGDLS and CDR2 YYNGEE. The sequenced CDR3 bases are TGTGCCAGCAGCGTAGGAGGTTCCAATGAG. It codes for CASSVGGSNE. The entire CDR3 protein is CASSVGGSNEQFF.

This clone has a count of ten or more. Read coverage stops 3 residues before the CDR3 terminus; the germline J gene supplies the remainder. V usage is TRBV7-8 and J usage is TRBJ2-2; 9 positions agree with TRBD2. V was clipped by 5 bases and J by 7 bases; unmatched bases: 11. The CDR3 totals 16 residues. Germline V gene data show CDR1 as SGHVS and CDR2 as FQNEAQ. The sequenced CDR3 bases are TGTGCCAGCAGCCCTATGCGGGAGGGCCAGGTCGGGGAG. Translation: CASSPMREGQVGE. The full CDR3 reads CASSPMREGQVGELFF.

This clone was found many times. From the germline J gene comes the end of the CDR3, since the read stops 3 residues before it. The chain combines TRBV19 with TRBJ2-2; the D gene is possibly TRBD1 (6 bases). Germline assignment: CDR1 LNHDA and CDR2 SQIVND (reference sequence). V dropped 6 bases and J dropped 2 bases, with 10 bases sitting between them. There are 14 residues in the CDR3. CDR3 DNA (partial): TGTGCCAGTAGAGCACAGGGTAACACCGGGGAG. Residues: CASRAQGNTGE. The entire CDR3 protein is CASRAQGNTGELFF.

The table lists this clone with many counts. From the germline J gene comes the end of the CDR3, since the read stops 3 residues before it. V and J are TRBV20-1 and TRBJ1-1; TRBD1 might be the D (5 bases). Between the trimmed V and J ends, which lost 5 bases and 6 bases, there was a span of 22 bases. The CDR3 runs to 15 residues. CDR1 is DFQATT and CDR2 is SNEGSKA in the germline V gene (reference sequence). The CDR3 bases that were read are TGCAGTGCTGCCCATGGACCCCGGGGGTACGCTGAA. Translated: CSAAHGPRGYAE. The entire CDR3 reads CSAAHGPRGYAEAFF.

This clone was picked up many times. The observed sequence ends 3 residues before the CDR3 terminus, with the missing tail filled in from the germline J gene. The V and J genes are TRBV5-4 and TRBJ2-1, with TRBD2 identical over 11 bases. The CDR3 covers 15 residues. V trimming: 1 base; J trimming: 8 bases; junction bases outside the gene matches: 5. The germline gives CDR1 SGHNT, CDR2 YYREEE (reference sequence). CDR3 amino acids: CASSLSSGGADEQFF. The CDR3 DNA, read in part, is TGTGCCAGCAGCTTGAGTAGCGGGGGGGCGGATGAG.

In this sample, this clone turned up many times. The sequence runs out 3 residues before the end of the CDR3; the remainder is reconstructed from the germline J gene. V usage is TRBV2 and J usage is TRBJ1-5; D perhaps matches TRBD1 (5 bases). Trimming left V 6 bases short and J 4 bases short, with 10 bases between. CDR3 size: 13 residues. Germline CDR1 and CDR2: SNHLY and FYNNEI. The DNA read from the CDR3 is TGTGCCAGCAGACGACAGACTAATCAGCCC. It is translated as CASRRQTNQP. In full, the CDR3 is CASRRQTNQPQHF.

This clone was detected many times. Read sequence stops 3 residues before the CDR3 end, and the germline J gene provides the missing end. The chain is built from TRBV19 and TRBJ2-3; 11 bases agree with TRBD2. This CDR3 contains 15 residues. Germline CDR1 LNHDA, CDR2 SQIVND (reference sequence). J gave up 4 bases and V 3 bases, and 3 bases lay outside the gene matches. The sequenced part of the CDR3 DNA is TGTGCCAGTAGTATGACTAGCGGGGACCCAGATACG. Its translation is CASSMTSGDPDT. The whole CDR3 sequence reads CASSMTSGDPDTQYF. Together with reference TRBV19 and TRBJ2-3, the CDR3 gives the full variable domain: DGGITQSPKYLFRKEGQNVTLSCEQNLNHDAMYWYRQDPGQGLRLIYYSQIVNDFQKGDIAEGYSVSREKKESFPLTVTSAQKNPTAFYLCASSMTSGDPDTQYFGPGTRLTVL.

The table lists this clone with many counts. The read ends 3 residues early relative to the CDR3; the germline J gene fills the gap. The rearrangement joins TRBV19 to TRBJ1-2; 9 nucleotides line up with TRBD1. The CDR3 runs to 14 residues. Germline lookup yields CDR1 LNHDA and CDR2 SQIVND (reference sequence). The ends lost 4 bases at V and 5 bases at J; junction bases unmatched: 5. CDR3 bases read: TGTGCCAGTAGTACCCGACAGGGGGGGTATGGC. As protein: CASSTRQGGYG. The whole CDR3 sequence is CASSTRQGGYGYTF. The variable domain in full, with the rest retrieved from reference TRBV19 and TRBJ1-2, is DGGITQSPKYLFRKEGQNVTLSCEQNLNHDAMYWYRQDPGQGLRLIYYSQIVNDFQKGDIAEGYSVSREKKESFPLTVTSAQKNPTAFYLCASSTRQGGYGYTFGSGTRLTVV.

At least ten counts were recorded for this clone. The CDR3 end falls 3 residues outside the read, so it is completed with the germline J gene. J is TRBJ1-1 and V is TRBV11-2; D perhaps matches TRBD1 (5 bases). Looked up from germline, CDR1 is SGHAT and CDR2 is FQNNGV. CDR3 length equals 15 residues. Trimming cost V 7 bases and J 3 bases, with 18 bases left between them. The part of the CDR3 DNA that was read is TGTGCCAGCACCGAGGATAGGGGTTGGGACACTGAA. It codes for CASTEDRGWDTE. The entire CDR3 protein is CASTEDRGWDTEAFF.

There are many counts of this clone. The CDR3 end lies 3 residues beyond the end of the read and is filled in from the germline J gene. The chain joins TRBV11-2 to TRBJ1-6; tentative D call: TRBD1 (5 bases). This CDR3 has 12 residues. CDR1 is SGHAT, CDR2 FQNNGV, per germline. V was clipped by 8 bases and J by 12 bases, with 14 bases between them. CDR3 DNA (partial): TGTGCCAGCGGATTCGGCGGGGGACCC. Translating gives CASGFGGGP. The whole CDR3 sequence is CASGFGGGPLHF.

This clone was detected ten times or more. The CDR3 end is not reached by the read, which stops 3 residues before it; the germline J gene fills it in. The chain joins TRBV7-9 to TRBJ1-2, with TRBD1 matching 9 bases. Germline V gene sequence: CDR1 SEHNR, CDR2 FQNEAQ (reference sequence). CDR3 size: 14 residues. Unmatched junction bases numbered 4, after V lost 6 bases and J lost 2 bases. CDR3 bases read: TGTGCCAGCAGTTCCGGGACAGGGAACTATGGC. This gives the protein CASSSGTGNYG. In full, the CDR3 reads CASSSGTGNYGYTF.

There are many counts of this clone. Sequencing ends 3 residues short of the CDR3 end; the germline J gene provides the rest. J is TRBJ2-3 and V is TRBV4-2; D unclear. V lost 2 bases, J lost 0 bases, and 21 bases lay in between. Looked up from germline, CDR1 is LGHNA and CDR2 is YNFKEQ. The CDR3 has 19 amino acids. CDR3 bases read: TGTGCCAGCAGCCAATTTATTATCTCACAGCTTGTTAGCACAGATACG. Its protein is CASSQFIISQLVSTDT. The whole CDR3 sequence reads CASSQFIISQLVSTDTQYF.

Many counts were recorded for this clone. This CDR3 reads CSGDRGEGYTF. The sequenced CDR3 bases are TGCAGCGGGGACAGGGGGGAGGGC. This chain uses TRBV29-1 with TRBJ1-2, with 11 positions matching TRBD1. With the read ending 3 residues before the CDR3 end, the germline J gene is used to fill in that end. This CDR3 has 11 residues. Germline V gene data show CDR1 as SQVTM and CDR2 as ANQGSEA.

This clone has ten or more counts. The CDR3 is cut off 3 residues early in the read; its end comes from the germline J gene. The J gene is TRBJ1-1, the V gene TRBV20-1, with 8 nucleotides matching TRBD1. Trimming took 6 bases from V and 1 from J; bases not matched to a gene: 4. Per the germline V gene, CDR1 is DFQATT and CDR2 is SNEGSKA (reference sequence). The CDR3 contains 13 residues. CDR3 DNA (partial): TGCAGTGCAGGACAGGGTTCGAACACTGAA. Translated: CSAGQGSNTE. The entire CDR3 is CSAGQGSNTEAFF.

This clone was seen at least ten times. Coverage ceases 3 residues before the CDR3 finishes, and the germline J gene fills in the end. This rearrangement joins TRBV6-4 to TRBJ1-2; D is unclear. The length of the CDR3 is 14 residues. Germline V gene data show CDR1 as MRHNA and CDR2 as SNTAGT. CDR3 protein: CASRITALSDEYTF. Partial CDR3 DNA: TGTGCCAGCAGAATTACAGCCCTCTCAGACGAG.

This clone has at least ten counts. Coverage ceases 3 residues before the CDR3 finishes, and the germline J gene fills in the end. V is TRBV10-2 and J is TRBJ2-3; 8 nucleotides align to TRBD2. This CDR3 is built from 15 residues. Germline V gene sequence: CDR1 WSHSY, CDR2 SAAADI. The junction had 11 bases not matched to a gene; V was cut back by 4 bases and J by 8 bases. The part of the CDR3 DNA that was read is TGCGCCAGCAGTGGGGGACTAGTGAGGTCTGGTACG. Translating gives CASSGGLVRSGT. The entire CDR3 reads CASSGGLVRSGTQYF.

Ten or more counts support this clone. The read stops 3 residues short of the end of the CDR3; the missing end is completed from the germline J gene. The chain combines TRBV12-3 or TRBV12-4 with TRBJ1-2; 10 positions agree with TRBD1. The CDR3 contains 14 residues. V trimming: 5 bases; J trimming: 5 bases; junction bases outside the gene matches: 5. Incomplete CDR3 DNA: TGTGCCAGCAGTCAGGGACAGGGGCGATATGGC. Its protein product is CASSQGQGRYG. The whole CDR3 reads CASSQGQGRYGYTF.